Shown below are 16 T cell receptor beta chains from a single sample sequenced in a study of cytomegalovirus exposure and HLA in healthy donors. With 60 Vbeta and 13 Jbeta primers, the PCR was carried out. Produced via immunoSEQ multiplex PCR; TCRdb's table is partial and in-frame only. The data hold roughly 180,000 clones, with 85% observed a single time. Source material: PBMCs. The receptors derive from a boy aged 2 to 9 in good health and CMV-seronegative.

This clone was seen only once. The chain joins TRBV30 to TRBJ2-2; D is ambiguous. V dropped 6 bases and J dropped 6 bases, with 8 bases sitting between them. Germline V lookup: CDR1 GTSNPN, CDR2 SVGIG (reference sequence). The CDR3 runs 11 residues. CDR3 residues: CACEKPGELFF. The CDR3 region has the DNA TGTGCCTGTGAAAAGCCCGGGGAGCTGTTTTTT.

The chain has TRBV2 and TRBJ1-5; 8 nucleotides align to TRBD1. The ends lost 6 bases at V and 3 bases at J; junction bases unmatched: 4. The CDR3 is 14 amino acids. Per germline, CDR1 SNHLY and CDR2 FYNNEI. The CDR3 sequence is CASSMGQDNQPQHF. In DNA, the CDR3 is TGTGCCAGCAGCATGGGACAGGACAATCAGCCCCAGCATTTT.

The rearrangement links TRBV30 to TRBJ1-2, with 7 bases lining up with TRBD1. Germline V lookup: CDR1 GTSNPN, CDR2 SVGIG (reference sequence). V lost 0 bases to trimming and J lost 4 bases; unmatched junction nucleotides: 2. The CDR3 is 13 residues long. The CDR3 DNA reads as TGTGCCTGGAGTGTATCAGGGGGCTATGGCTACACCTTC. Its translation: CAWSVSGGYGYTF.

This clone was seen more than once but under ten times. The rearrangement links TRBV9 to TRBJ1-1; the D is unclear. V shed 0 bases and J shed 6 bases, with 12 bases lying between them. CDR3 length: 14 amino acids. The germline gives CDR1 SGDLS, CDR2 YYNGEE. This CDR3 reads CASSVEGSGAEAFF. DNA of the CDR3: TGTGCCAGCAGCGTAGAAGGTTCCGGGGCTGAAGCTTTCTTT. Together with reference TRBV9 and TRBJ1-1, the CDR3 gives the full variable domain: DSGVTQTPKHLITATGQRVTLRCSPRSGDLSVYWYQQSLDQGLQFLIQYYNGEERAKGNILERFSAQQFPDLHSELNLSSLELGDSALYFCASSVEGSGAEAFFGQGTRLTVV.

This chain links TRBV10-2 with TRBJ1-1; D not certain. Trimming removed 6 bases at V and 4 bases at J, with 9 bases between. Looked up from germline, CDR1 is WSHSY and CDR2 is SAAADI. The CDR3 length is 12 residues. In nucleotides, the CDR3 is TGCGCCAGCAGGGAGGGTAGCACTGAAGCTTTCTTT. It yields the protein CASREGSTEAFF.

This clone was seen only a few times. The chain combines TRBV7-2 with TRBJ2-5, with TRBD2 as a possible D gene (5 bases). CDR1 is SGHTA, CDR2 FQGNSA, per germline. V was clipped by 1 base and J by 1 base, with 10 bases between them. This CDR3 is built from 15 residues. CDR3 amino acids: CASSLEGAPQETQYF. The CDR3 DNA reads TGTGCCAGCAGCTTAGAGGGAGCACCCCAAGAGACCCAGTACTTC.

The chain carries TRBV7-6 and TRBJ2-1, with 12 positions matching TRBD2. CDR1 and CDR2 (germline): SGHVS, FNYEAQ. The V segment lost 5 bases and the J segment 4 bases; nucleotides outside the gene matches: 3. The CDR3 contains 15 residues. The chain's CDR3 is CASSPSGGEYNEQFF. Here the CDR3 DNA reads TGTGCCAGCAGCCCTAGCGGGGGGGAGTACAATGAGCAGTTCTTC.

In its sample, this clone was seen once. The chain has TRBV6-1 and TRBJ2-7; TRBD2 agrees at 8 bases. Trimming removed 8 bases from V and 2 bases from J; junction bases left unmatched: 11. In germline, CDR1 is MNHNS, CDR2 SASEGT. This CDR3 is built from 15 residues. CDR3 region: CASLPGGDRTYEQYV. CDR3 DNA: TGTGCCAGCCTTCCGGGGGGGGATCGAACCTACGAGCAGTACGTC.

The chain links TRBV19 to TRBJ1-4; 7 bases match TRBD1. Per germline, CDR1 LNHDA and CDR2 SQIVND (reference sequence). V shed 7 bases and J 8 bases; nucleotides not matched to a gene: 7. This CDR3 contains 13 residues. The DNA for the CDR3 is TGTGCCAGTATTGCACAGGGGTGGGAAAAACTGTTTTTT. Encoded protein: CASIAQGWEKLFF.

The gene calls are TRBV7-3 and TRBJ2-1, with 9 bases matching TRBD2. The trim removed 4 bases at V and 7 bases at J, leaving 2 bases unmatched. Germline V gene sequence: CDR1 SGHTA, CDR2 FQGTGA. The CDR3 runs 13 residues. CDR3 DNA: TGTGCCAGCAGCTCTAGCGGGGTTAATGAGCAGTTCTTC. It codes for CASSSSGVNEQFF.

This clone was observed a handful of times. The genes are TRBV5-4 and TRBJ2-5; 14 positions agree with TRBD2. Looked up from germline, CDR1 is SGHNT and CDR2 is YYREEE (reference sequence). The CDR3 has 17 residues. V lost 4 bases to trimming and J lost 2 bases; unmatched junction nucleotides: 7. In DNA, the CDR3 is TGTGCCAGCAGCATCGGACTAGCGGGGGGCAAACAAGAGACCCAGTACTTC. Translated, it gives CASSIGLAGGKQETQYF.

The chain uses TRBV5-4 and TRBJ2-7; 14 bases are shared with TRBD2. From germline, CDR1 is SGHNT and CDR2 YYREEE (reference sequence). This CDR3 spans 15 amino acids. V was pared by 3 bases and J by 6 bases, with 5 bases of the junction left unmatched. CDR3 residues: CASSSGTSGSVEQYF. The CDR3 bases are TGTGCCAGCAGCTCTGGGACTAGCGGGAGTGTCGAGCAGTACTTC.

The V gene is TRBV27, the J gene TRBJ1-1, with TRBD1 matching 7 bases. This CDR3 comprises 14 residues. In germline, CDR1 is MNHEY, CDR2 SMNVEV (reference sequence). V trimming: 4 bases; J trimming: 1 base; junction bases outside the gene matches: 3. The CDR3, as DNA: TGTGCCAGCAGTTCGCGACAGGGGAACACTGAAGCTTTCTTT. It yields the protein CASSSRQGNTEAFF.

The chain recombines TRBV6-1 with TRBJ2-7; TRBD1 agrees at 7 bases. Per germline, CDR1 MNHNS and CDR2 SASEGT. V shed 4 bases and J 2 bases; nucleotides not matched to a gene: 5. The CDR3 loop spans 14 amino acids. The CDR3 DNA reads TGTGCCAGCAGTGCGGACAGGCCACCCTACGAGCAGTACTTC. It is translated as CASSADRPPYEQYF.

The chain is built from TRBV11-2 and TRBJ2-7; 11 nucleotides match TRBD1. Germline V lookup: CDR1 SGHAT, CDR2 FQNNGV. Trimming cost V 5 bases and J 3 bases; bases outside gene matches: 3. The CDR3 sequence is 14 residues long. The DNA of the CDR3 is TGTGCCAGCAGCATCGGGACAGGGGGCTACGAGCAGTACTTC. It is translated as CASSIGTGGYEQYF.

The gene calls are TRBV4-2 and TRBJ2-3, with TRBD2 matching over 10 bases. Per the germline V gene, CDR1 is LGHNA and CDR2 is YNFKEQ. With V trimmed by 0 bases and J by 1 base, 4 bases remained unmatched. The CDR3 runs to 17 residues. This chain's CDR3 is CASSQETGTSGTDTQYF. CDR3 DNA sequence: TGTGCCAGCAGCCAAGAGACCGGGACTAGCGGCACAGATACGCAGTATTTT.